The clone carrying this TCR beta chain has a handful of counts. This specimen comes from a study of regulatory and conventional T cells in RAG deficiency. The sorted conventional CD4+ T cells were CD25-low and CD127-high, with genomic DNA sequenced. Measured with immunoSEQ multiplex PCR; TCRdb has only the in-frame clones, and not every one. The sample holds around 20,000 clones, 85% to 95% seen once. This CDR3 contains 14 residues. Germline assignment: CDR1 MNHEY and CDR2 SMNVEV (reference sequence). The ends lost 4 bases at V and 4 bases at J; junction bases unmatched: 1. The same sample was also studied in work on regulatory T cells. From that study: The PCR used 52 TRBV and 13 TRBJ primers. Skewed V and J usage and few unique V-J pairs marked patient repertoires, most in Tregs.

The sequence came from a human donor in good health. V and J are TRBV27 and TRBJ2-3; 11 bases are a match to TRBD1. Sequencing was performed on CD4+ T cells sorted from blood. The CDR3 loop reads CASSWTGGADTQYF. CDR3 nucleotides: TGTGCCAGCAGTTGGACAGGGGGCGCAGATACGCAGTATTTT.